The 26 T cell receptor beta chains below all came from one sample that was sequenced in a study of cytomegalovirus exposure and HLA in healthy donors. Only in-frame clones appear in the TCRdb table, and some are missing; sequencing was by immunoSEQ multiplex PCR. The repertoire has 200,000 to 250,000 clones, less than 85% of them found once; the top ten carry 4.5% to 7%. The sample was PBMCs. These receptors were obtained from a woman aged 18 to 35 in good health and CMV-seronegative.

CDR3 sequence: CASTRGPLSEQFF. The CDR3 DNA is TGTGCCAGCACGCGGGGTCCCCTCTCAGAGCAGTTCTTC. This chain links TRBV2 with TRBJ2-1, with a possible D match to TRBD2 (6 bases). The CDR3 totals 13 residues. V shed 7 bases and J shed 10 bases, with 17 bases lying between them. Looked up from germline, CDR1 is SNHLY and CDR2 is FYNNEI.

The genes are TRBV30 and TRBJ1-1; 9 bases are a match to TRBD1. Unmatched junction bases numbered 5, after V lost 3 bases and J lost 0 bases. CDR3 length: 15 residues. Germline loops: CDR1 GTSNPN, CDR2 SVGIG (reference sequence). Here the CDR3 reads CAWSDRGKLNTEAFF. The CDR3 region has the DNA TGTGCCTGGAGCGACAGGGGGAAACTGAACACTGAAGCTTTCTTT.

The rearrangement uses TRBV6-1 and TRBJ1-5; D gene ambiguous. CDR1 and CDR2 from the germline V gene are MNHNS and SASEGT. The V end lost 3 bases, the J end lost 1 base, and 16 bases lay between the germline ends. The CDR3 length is 17 residues. Here the CDR3 DNA reads TGTGCCAGCAGTGAGGCCTCGTTCGGGCCGAGCAATCAGCCCCAGCATTTT. It yields the protein CASSEASFGPSNQPQHF.

The chain links TRBV28 to TRBJ2-3, with 7 bases aligning to TRBD2. The CDR3 consists of 16 residues. Germline assignment: CDR1 MDHEN and CDR2 SYDVKM. V dropped 4 bases and J dropped 0; count of bases not matched to a gene: 7. CDR3: CASSSPGLTSTDTQYF. Here the CDR3 DNA reads TGTGCCAGCAGTTCACCGGGACTAACTAGCACAGATACGCAGTATTTT.

This clone was observed a few times. V and J are TRBV2 and TRBJ1-1, with D perhaps matching TRBD1 (6 bases). The germline V gene encodes CDR1 SNHLY and CDR2 FYNNEI. The CDR3 covers 13 residues. V lost 10 bases, J lost 6 bases, and 18 bases lay in between. In DNA form, the CDR3 reads TGTGCCACCAAACAGGGCTCAGAATCTGAAGCTTTCTTT. Its translation is CATKQGSESEAFF.

The chain recombines TRBV6-1 with TRBJ2-7; perhaps D is TRBD1 or TRBD2 (5 bases each). The germline V gene has CDR1 MNHNS and CDR2 SASEGT. The CDR3 covers 15 residues. Trimming removed 8 bases at V and 3 bases at J, with 20 bases between. The DNA for the CDR3 is TGTGCCAGCGGCGAGGTGGGGGACGGCAGCTACGAGCAGTACTTC. This translates into CASGEVGDGSYEQYF.

J is TRBJ2-7 and V is TRBV27, with D hard to call. Germline CDR1 MNHEY, CDR2 SMNVEV (reference sequence). The V and J ends lost 3 bases and 3 bases respectively, with 12 bases between them. The CDR3 consists of 14 residues. The CDR3 nucleotides are TGTGCCAGCAGTTTTAAGGATTTAGGCTACGAGCAGTACTTC. Residues: CASSFKDLGYEQYF.

The chain uses TRBV2 and TRBJ1-1; D possibly corresponds to TRBD1 (6 bases). This CDR3 contains 14 residues. The V end lost 6 bases, the J end lost 0 bases, and 11 bases lay between the germline ends. Germline values: CDR1 SNHLY, CDR2 FYNNEI. Here the CDR3 reads CASRVQGLNTEAFF. The CDR3 DNA sequence: TGTGCCAGCAGGGTACAGGGTCTGAACACTGAAGCTTTCTTT.

The V and J genes are TRBV5-1 and TRBJ2-2; 8 nucleotides agree with TRBD2. CDR1 is SGHRS and CDR2 is YFSETQ in the germline V gene. The ends lost 5 bases at V and 4 bases at J; junction bases unmatched: 4. The CDR3 sequence is 14 residues long. The CDR3 bases are TGCGCCAGCAGGATAGCGGGGTCCACCGGGGAGCTGTTTTTT. Translating it yields CASRIAGSTGELFF.

This clone was counted once. V gene TRBV7-8 combines with J gene TRBJ2-7; 8 nucleotides agree with TRBD2. This CDR3 is built from 17 residues. Germline assignment: CDR1 SGHVS and CDR2 FQNEAQ. Losses at the gene ends were 5 bases for V and 5 bases for J; bases not matched to a gene: 17. CDR3 in amino acids: CASSPAGPSGSRNEQYF. CDR3 coding DNA: TGTGCCAGCAGCCCGGCGGGGCCCAGCGGGAGTCGAAACGAGCAGTACTTC.

The chain's CDR3 is CASSSYSSYNEQFF. The CDR3 DNA reads TGTGCCAGCAGTTCGTATAGCTCCTACAATGAGCAGTTCTTC. This rearrangement joins TRBV6-6 to TRBJ2-1; D remains unclear. Trimming took off 4 bases at V and 0 bases at J, with 7 bases between the two ends. Germline assignment: CDR1 MNHNY and CDR2 SVGAGI (reference sequence). The CDR3 is made up of 14 amino acids.

This rearrangement joins TRBV2 to TRBJ2-1; D tentatively reads TRBD1 or TRBD2 (5 bases each). Germline lookup yields CDR1 SNHLY and CDR2 FYNNEI. The CDR3 spans 16 residues. Trimming removed 4 bases at V and 9 bases at J, with 22 bases between. The CDR3 DNA sequence: TGTGCCAGCAGTGCGGTTCGGGGCGGGCGGCGAGGTGAGCAGTTCTTC. Protein product: CASSAVRGGRRGEQFF.

V is TRBV27 and J is TRBJ1-5, with 7 positions matching TRBD1. There are 14 residues in the CDR3. After removal of 6 bases from V and 7 bases from J, the junction contained 9 bases not matched to a gene. The germline CDR1 and CDR2 sequences are MNHEY and SMNVEV (reference sequence). CDR3 in amino acids: CASRKPGQNQPQHF. In nucleotides, the CDR3 is TGTGCCAGCAGGAAACCGGGACAGAACCAGCCCCAGCATTTT.

A remark on this clone: Different DNA sequences within this sample yield the same CDR3. The chain uses TRBV6-5 and TRBJ1-2; TRBD1 aligns across 10 bases. In germline, CDR1 is MNHEY, CDR2 SVGAGI. Unmatched junction bases numbered 7, after V lost 4 bases and J lost 8 bases. The CDR3 runs to 14 residues. CDR3 sequence: CASSSDRGLDGYTF. The CDR3 DNA reads TGTGCCAGCAGTTCCGACAGGGGGCTCGACGGCTACACCTTC.

Of note for this clone: A junction end diverges from the germline sequence, so it may reflect a read error. CDR3 DNA sequence: TGCGCCAGCAGCCAAGGGCTGGGACAGGGCTCCCACGAGCAGTACTTC. Its translation: CASSQGLGQGSHEQYF. The chain uses TRBV4-1 and TRBJ2-7; 9 bases match TRBD1. CDR1 is MGHRA, CDR2 YSYEKL, per germline. The CDR3 runs 16 residues.

The chain joins TRBV4-1 to TRBJ1-2; D is undetermined. V lost 0 bases and J lost 4, with 9 bases in between. The CDR3 runs 14 residues. CDR1 and CDR2 (germline): MGHRA, YSYEKL. Here the CDR3 reads CASSQDAGIYGYTF. CDR3 nucleotides: TGCGCCAGCAGCCAAGATGCGGGGATCTATGGCTACACCTTC.

This chain connects TRBV28 to TRBJ1-2; D is possibly TRBD1 (5 bases). The germline V gene has CDR1 MDHEN and CDR2 SYDVKM. The CDR3 totals 14 residues. Trimming stripped 3 bases from V and 6 bases from J, with 14 bases between. In DNA form, the CDR3 reads TGTGCCAGCAGTTTCGGGCAGGGAGTTGATGGCTACACCTTC. It codes for CASSFGQGVDGYTF.

CDR3 coding DNA: TGTGCCAGCAGTCCGGTTAGCGGGACATCCTACGAGCAGTACTTC. This sequence encodes CASSPVSGTSYEQYF. The chain links TRBV6-5 to TRBJ2-7; 8 nucleotides agree with TRBD2. CDR1 is MNHEY and CDR2 is SVGAGI in the germline V gene. The CDR3 is made up of 15 amino acids. V lost 5 bases, J lost 1 base, and 7 bases stayed unmatched.

The V gene is TRBV7-9, the J gene TRBJ1-3; D unclear. The CDR3 extends over 14 amino acids. CDR1 and CDR2 (germline): SEHNR, FQNEAQ (reference sequence). The V end was cut by 5 bases, the J end by 0 bases, with 8 bases between. The CDR3 loop reads CASSLVASGNTIYF. DNA for the CDR3: TGTGCCAGCAGCCTGGTGGCCTCTGGAAACACCATATATTTT.

The chain has TRBV29-1 and TRBJ2-1; tentatively, D is TRBD1 (5 bases). Between the trimmed V and J ends, which lost 3 bases and 0 bases, there was a span of 9 bases. The CDR3 is 14 residues long. Looked up from germline, CDR1 is SQVTM and CDR2 is ANQGSEA. CDR3 nucleotide sequence: TGCAGCGTTGACAGGGTCAGCTCCTACAATGAGCAGTTCTTC. It specifies CSVDRVSSYNEQFF.

The chain joins TRBV27 to TRBJ2-1; D may be TRBD1 (6 bases). This CDR3 comprises 14 residues. Germline loops: CDR1 MNHEY, CDR2 SMNVEV (reference sequence). V shed 5 bases and J shed 4 bases, with 12 bases lying between them. The CDR3 loop is CASSLIGQYNEQFF. CDR3 coding DNA: TGTGCCAGCAGTCTAATAGGACAGTACAATGAGCAGTTCTTC.

The chain recombines TRBV10-1 with TRBJ1-1, with D tentatively TRBD1 (5 bases). V lost 4 bases, J lost 3 bases, and 12 bases lay in between. CDR1 is WNHNN and CDR2 is SYGVQD in the germline V gene (reference sequence). This CDR3 has 14 amino acids. CDR3 region: CASSARAGDTEAFF. DNA for the CDR3: TGCGCCAGCAGTGCGAGGGCGGGGGACACTGAAGCTTTCTTT.

DNA for the CDR3: TGTGCCAGCAGTGGGGGACAGGGTTTCGACAATGAGCAGTTCTTC. This translates into CASSGGQGFDNEQFF. The gene calls are TRBV2 and TRBJ2-1, with 9 positions matching TRBD1. Germline V gives CDR1 SNHLY, CDR2 FYNNEI. The V segment lost 4 bases and the J segment 5 bases; nucleotides outside the gene matches: 6. CDR3 length: 15 residues.

This clone was detected a few times. Here the CDR3 reads CAWSARGMGNQPQHF. The CDR3 nucleotides are TGTGCCTGGAGCGCACGGGGGATGGGCAATCAGCCCCAGCATTTT. The chain has TRBV30 and TRBJ1-5; weak D call: TRBD1 (5 bases). Germline values: CDR1 GTSNPN, CDR2 SVGIG (reference sequence). Trimming cost V 3 bases and J 2 bases, with 14 bases left between them. The CDR3 extends over 15 amino acids. Looking up the rest from reference TRBV30 and TRBJ1-5 gives the full variable domain: SQTIHQWPATLVQPVGSPLSLECTVEGTSNPNLYWYRQAAGRGLQLLFYSVGIGQISSEVPQNLSASRPQDRQFILSSKKLLLSDSGFYLCAWSARGMGNQPQHFGDGTRLSIL.

This clone has more than one count but fewer than ten. The rearrangement uses TRBV13 and TRBJ2-1; 11 bases are shared with TRBD1. This CDR3 has 15 amino acids. The V segment lost 3 bases and the J segment 8 bases; nucleotides outside the gene matches: 6. Germline CDR1 and CDR2: PRHDT and FYEKMQ (reference sequence). CDR3 region: CASSFRDRGMDEQFF. CDR3 bases: TGTGCCAGCAGCTTCCGGGACAGGGGGATGGATGAGCAGTTCTTC. Based on the CDR3 plus reference TRBV13 and TRBJ2-1, the full variable domain is AAGVIQSPRHLIKEKRETATLKCYPIPRHDTVYWYQQGPGQDPQFLISFYEKMQSDKGSIPDRFSAQQFSDYHSELNMSSLELGDSALYFCASSFRDRGMDEQFFGPGTRLTVL.

The gene calls are TRBV7-2 and TRBJ2-2; D gene unclear. The length of the CDR3 is 15 residues. Germline assignment: CDR1 SGHTA and CDR2 FQGNSA. V shed 1 base and J shed 1 base, with 7 bases lying between them. The CDR3 nucleotides read TGTGCCAGCAGCTTAGGAAGCCAGAACACCGGGGAGCTGTTTTTT. This translates into CASSLGSQNTGELFF.